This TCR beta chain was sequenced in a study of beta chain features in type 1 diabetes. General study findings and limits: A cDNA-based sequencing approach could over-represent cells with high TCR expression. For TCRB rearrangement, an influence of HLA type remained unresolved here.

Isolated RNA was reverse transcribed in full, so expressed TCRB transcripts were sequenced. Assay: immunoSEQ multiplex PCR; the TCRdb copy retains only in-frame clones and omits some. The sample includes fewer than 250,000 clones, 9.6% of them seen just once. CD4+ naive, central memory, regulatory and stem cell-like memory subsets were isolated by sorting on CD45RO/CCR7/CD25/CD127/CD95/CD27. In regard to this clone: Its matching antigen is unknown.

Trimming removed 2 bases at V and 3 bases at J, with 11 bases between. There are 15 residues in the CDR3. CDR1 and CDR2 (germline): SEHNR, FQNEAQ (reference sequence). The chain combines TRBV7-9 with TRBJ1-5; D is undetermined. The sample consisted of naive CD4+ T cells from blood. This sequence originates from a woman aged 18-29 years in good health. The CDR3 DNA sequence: TGTGCCAGCAGCTTAAGCTCAGGCCTCAATCAGCCCCAGCATTTT. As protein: CASSLSSGLNQPQHF.